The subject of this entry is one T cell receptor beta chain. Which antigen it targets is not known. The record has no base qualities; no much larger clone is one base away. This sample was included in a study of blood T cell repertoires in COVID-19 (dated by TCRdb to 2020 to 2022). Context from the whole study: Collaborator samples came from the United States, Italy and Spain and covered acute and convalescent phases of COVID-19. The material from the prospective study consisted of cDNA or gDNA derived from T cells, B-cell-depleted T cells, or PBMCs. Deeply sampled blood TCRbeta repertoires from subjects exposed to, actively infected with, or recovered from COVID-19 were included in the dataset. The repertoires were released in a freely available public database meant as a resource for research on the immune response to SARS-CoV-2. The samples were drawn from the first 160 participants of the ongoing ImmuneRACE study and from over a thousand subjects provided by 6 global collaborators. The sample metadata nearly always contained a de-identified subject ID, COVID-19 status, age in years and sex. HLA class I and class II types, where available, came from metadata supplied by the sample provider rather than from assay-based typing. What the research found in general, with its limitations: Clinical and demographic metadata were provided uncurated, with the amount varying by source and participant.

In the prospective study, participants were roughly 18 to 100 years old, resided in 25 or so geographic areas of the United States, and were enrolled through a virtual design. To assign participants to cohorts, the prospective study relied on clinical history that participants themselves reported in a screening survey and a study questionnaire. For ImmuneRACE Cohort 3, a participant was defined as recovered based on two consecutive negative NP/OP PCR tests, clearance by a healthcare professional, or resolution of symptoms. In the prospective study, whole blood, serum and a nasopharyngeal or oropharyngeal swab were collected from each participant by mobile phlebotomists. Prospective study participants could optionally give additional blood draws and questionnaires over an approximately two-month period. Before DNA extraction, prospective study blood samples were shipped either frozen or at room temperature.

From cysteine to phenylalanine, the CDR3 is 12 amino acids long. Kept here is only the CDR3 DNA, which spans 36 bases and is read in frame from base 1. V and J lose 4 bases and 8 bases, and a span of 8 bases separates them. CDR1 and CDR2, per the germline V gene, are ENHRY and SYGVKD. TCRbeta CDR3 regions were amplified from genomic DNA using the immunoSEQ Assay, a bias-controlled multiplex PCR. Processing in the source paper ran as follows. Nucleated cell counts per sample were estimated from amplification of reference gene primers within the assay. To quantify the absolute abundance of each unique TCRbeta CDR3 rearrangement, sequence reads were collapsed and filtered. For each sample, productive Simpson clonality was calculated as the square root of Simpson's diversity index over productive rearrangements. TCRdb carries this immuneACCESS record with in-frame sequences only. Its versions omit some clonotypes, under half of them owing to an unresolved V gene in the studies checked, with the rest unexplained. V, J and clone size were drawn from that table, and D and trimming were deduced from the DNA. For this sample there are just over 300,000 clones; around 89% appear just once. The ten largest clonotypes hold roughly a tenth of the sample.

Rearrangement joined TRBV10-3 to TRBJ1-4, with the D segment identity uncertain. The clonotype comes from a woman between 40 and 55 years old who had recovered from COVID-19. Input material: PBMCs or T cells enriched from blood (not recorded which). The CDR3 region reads CAISVENEKLFF. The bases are TGTGCCATCAGTGTAGAGAACGAAAAACTGTTTTTT.